The rows below give T cell receptor beta chains drawn from one sample of a study of identical twins. TCRdb re-called the 5' RACE reads with MiXCR, one entry per CDR3 protein. The profile shows about 520,000 distinct CDR3 sequences, around 20% of them singletons. This sample also belongs to another study, concerning T cells expressing NK-cell markers.

Sequencing was carried out using CD4+ T cells sorted from blood. These receptors were obtained from a woman aged 18 to 35 in good health. The CDR3 runs from the conserved cysteine through the conserved F or W. The order of the fields is CDR3 protein, CDR3 DNA, D gene, J gene, clone size, V gene. A D gene is named only where the DNA matches it firmly. The size entry is marked missing in some rows and otherwise reads once, few, many or a size class.

CSARDRQGAPYEQYF	TGCAGTGCTAGAGACCGACAGGGGGCACCCTACGAGCAGTACTTC	TRBD1	TRBJ2-7	.	TRBV20-1
CASSLEGPSKAGANVLTF	TGTGCCAGCAGTTTAGAGGGACCCAGCAAGGCTGGGGCCAACGTCCTGACTTTC	.	TRBJ2-6	.	TRBV12-3/TRBV12-4
CSALTGRFSYEQYF	TGCAGTGCTTTGACAGGGCGCTTCTCCTACGAGCAGTACTTC	TRBD1	TRBJ2-7	.	TRBV20-1
CASTQGYGNSPLHF	TGCGCCAGCACCCAGGGTTACGGTAATTCACCCCTCCACTTT	.	TRBJ1-6	.	TRBV5-1
CATSDGPLNTGELFF	TGTGCCACCAGTGATGGGCCACTAAACACCGGGGAGCTGTTTTTT	.	TRBJ2-2	few	TRBV24-1
CASSYFRGGANTEAFF	TGTGCCAGCAGTTACTTCAGGGGCGGTGCGAACACTGAAGCTTTCTTT	.	TRBJ1-1	.	TRBV6-2/TRBV6-3
CSASPRGETQYF	TGCAGTGCTAGTCCAAGGGGGGAGACCCAGTACTTC	.	TRBJ2-5	many	TRBV20-1
CASSLSAGEDTQYF	TGCGCCAGCAGCTTGTCTGCGGGAGAAGATACGCAGTATTTT	TRBD2	TRBJ2-3	.	TRBV5-1
CATSEGGRGETQYF	TGTGCCACCAGCGAAGGGGGACGCGGAGAGACCCAGTACTTC	.	TRBJ2-5	few	TRBV15
CASSFGDSQPQHF	TGTGCCAGCAGTTTCGGGGACTCACAGCCCCAGCATTTT	.	TRBJ1-5	few	TRBV12-3/TRBV12-4
CASSQDVAGYEQYF	TGTGCCAGCAGCCAAGACGTAGCGGGGTACGAGCAGTACTTC	TRBD2	TRBJ2-7	many	TRBV3-1
CASSRLAGDYEQYF	TGTGCCAGCAGTCGACTAGCGGGGGACTACGAGCAGTACTTC	TRBD2	TRBJ2-7	many	TRBV12-3/TRBV12-4
CASKQGAKNIQYF	TGTGCCAGCAAACAGGGGGCCAAAAACATTCAGTACTTC	TRBD1	TRBJ2-4	few	TRBV6-1